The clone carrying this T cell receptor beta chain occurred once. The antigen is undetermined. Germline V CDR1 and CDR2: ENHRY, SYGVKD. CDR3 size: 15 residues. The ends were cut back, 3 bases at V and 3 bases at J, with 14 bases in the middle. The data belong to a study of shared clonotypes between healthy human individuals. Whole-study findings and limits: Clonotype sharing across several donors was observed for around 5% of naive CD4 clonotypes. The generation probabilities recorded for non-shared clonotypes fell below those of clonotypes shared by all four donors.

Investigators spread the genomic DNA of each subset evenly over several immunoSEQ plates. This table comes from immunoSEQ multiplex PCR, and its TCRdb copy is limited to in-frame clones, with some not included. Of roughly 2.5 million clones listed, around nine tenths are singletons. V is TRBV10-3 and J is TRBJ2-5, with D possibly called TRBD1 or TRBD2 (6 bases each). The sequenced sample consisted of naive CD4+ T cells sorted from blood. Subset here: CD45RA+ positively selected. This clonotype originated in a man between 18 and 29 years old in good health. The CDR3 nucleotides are TGTGCCATCAGTGATTCCGGCGGGACAAAAGAGACCCAGTACTTC. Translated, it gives CAISDSGGTKETQYF.